Shown below are 28 T cell receptor beta chains from a single sample sequenced in a study of CD8 T cells in ankylosing spondylitis. MiXCR, run by TCRdb on the 5' RACE reads, gives a single entry per CDR3 protein. The table lists about 220,000 distinct CDR3 sequences, 20% to 30% of them singletons. Sequencing used blood, either unsorted or a sorted T cell fraction (not recorded which). The receptors were gathered from a male donor with ankylosing spondylitis or in good health (not recorded which).

This clonotype has a count of ten or more. The rearrangement joins TRBV27 to TRBJ2-5, with 9 bases aligning to TRBD1. V lost 5 bases, J lost 2 bases, and 6 bases stayed unmatched. Looked up from germline, CDR1 is MNHEY and CDR2 is SMNVEV (reference sequence). CDR3 length: 15 amino acids. The CDR3 DNA reads TGTGCCAGCAGTAATCCCGGGACAGGGCAAGAGACCCAGTACTTC. Protein product: CASSNPGTGQETQYF.

The chain links TRBV20-1 to TRBJ2-1, with D uncertain. Trimming pared 6 bases from V and 9 bases from J, leaving 24 bases between. CDR1 is DFQATT and CDR2 is SNEGSKA in the germline V gene (reference sequence). The CDR3 sequence is 15 residues long. CDR3 nucleotides: TGCAGTGCCAGTACTGGTCGAACCGGGCTCGGTGAGCAGTTCTTC. Translated: CSASTGRTGLGEQFF.

This clonotype appeared many times. The chain couples TRBV7-3 to TRBJ2-1, with a tentative D call TRBD1 (5 bases). CDR3 size: 12 residues. From germline, CDR1 is SGHTA and CDR2 FQGTGA. Trimming removed 5 bases from V and 8 bases from J, with 10 bases in between. The CDR3 nucleotides are TGTGCCAGCAGCCCTGACAGCCATGAGCAGTTCTTC. As protein: CASSPDSHEQFF.

This clonotype was seen a few times. J is TRBJ1-1 and V is TRBV14; D might be TRBD1 (6 bases). The germline CDR1 and CDR2 sequences are SGHDN and FVKESK. The germline V and J ends were trimmed by 0 bases and 12 bases, with 14 bases remaining between them. The CDR3 length is 13 residues. DNA of the CDR3: TGTGCCAGCAGCCAAGACAGAGGGGGTTCTACTTTCTTT. Its protein product is CASSQDRGGSTFF.

This clonotype was seen ten or more times. The V call is TRBV20-1, the J call TRBJ2-3; TRBD1 aligns across 9 bases. Trimming at V came to 6 bases and at J to 5 bases, leaving 6 bases not matched to a gene. Germline loops: CDR1 DFQATT, CDR2 SNEGSKA (reference sequence). The CDR3 extends over 13 amino acids. The CDR3 sequence: CSAPQGAIDTQYF. The CDR3 bases are TGCAGTGCCCCACAGGGGGCAATAGATACGCAGTATTTT.

CDR3 in amino acids: CASSPRTVYSNQPQHF. The DNA for the CDR3 is TGTGCCAGCAGTCCCAGGACAGTCTATAGCAATCAGCCCCAGCATTTT. The chain combines TRBV12-3 or TRBV12-4 with TRBJ1-5; D possibly corresponds to TRBD1 (6 bases). Trimming took off 5 bases at V and 0 bases at J, with 14 bases between the two ends. CDR3 length: 16 residues.

This clonotype was detected only once. The V and J genes are TRBV27 and TRBJ2-1; 7 bases are shared with TRBD2. V gave up 3 bases and J gave up 8 bases; unmatched junction bases: 7. CDR1 is MNHEY and CDR2 is SMNVEV in the germline V gene (reference sequence). CDR3 length: 14 amino acids. Written as DNA, the CDR3 is TGTGCCAGCAGTTTGGGGCGGGAGATTGATGAGCAGTTCTTC. Translated, it gives CASSLGREIDEQFF.

The chain carries TRBV20-1 and TRBJ2-7, with TRBD2 matching 8 bases. Looked up from germline, CDR1 is DFQATT and CDR2 is SNEGSKA (reference sequence). This CDR3 region has 13 residues. Trimming cost V 4 bases and J 2 bases; bases outside gene matches: 4. CDR3 nucleotide sequence: TGCAGTGCTATAGGCGGGAGGACCTACGAGCAGTACTTC. Protein product: CSAIGGRTYEQYF.

The sample holds a few counts of this clonotype. The chain has TRBV29-1 and TRBJ2-3, with TRBD2 identical over 9 bases. The CDR3 runs 13 residues. J gave up 5 bases and V 4 bases, and 4 bases lay outside the gene matches. From germline, CDR1 is SQVTM and CDR2 ANQGSEA. The CDR3 here is CSVGLLAGDTQYF. CDR3 nucleotides: TGCAGCGTTGGTCTACTAGCGGGAGATACGCAGTATTTT.

This clonotype was picked up many times. The V call is TRBV29-1, the J call TRBJ2-7, with TRBD1 matching over 7 bases. After removal of 3 bases from V and 4 bases from J, the junction contained 3 bases not matched to a gene. Germline values: CDR1 SQVTM, CDR2 ANQGSEA. The length of the CDR3 is 12 residues. The CDR3 here is CSVEVTGYEQYF. CDR3 bases: TGCAGCGTTGAGGTGACAGGGTACGAGCAGTACTTC.

This chain joins TRBV6-1 and TRBJ1-5; 7 positions agree with TRBD1. The germline gives CDR1 MNHNS, CDR2 SASEGT. V was clipped by 5 bases and J by 1 base; unmatched bases: 5. The CDR3 spans 15 residues. The CDR3 loop is CASSPPGQSNQPQHF. The CDR3 DNA is TGTGCCAGCAGTCCGCCGGGACAGAGCAATCAGCCCCAGCATTTT.

The chain uses TRBV29-1 and TRBJ2-5; no clear D. Germline CDR1 reads SQVTM; CDR2 reads ANQGSEA. CDR3 length equals 13 residues. V was cut by 1 base and J by 2 bases, with 8 bases left in between. The DNA for the CDR3 is TGCAGCGTTGAAGCCCAGCGTCAAGAGACCCAGTACTTC. Translated: CSVEAQRQETQYF.

Many counts were recorded for this clonotype. The V and J genes are TRBV6-5 and TRBJ2-5; TRBD2 aligns across 10 bases. The germline V gene has CDR1 MNHEY and CDR2 SVGAGI. Trimming cost V 4 bases and J 6 bases; bases outside gene matches: 11. This CDR3 is 16 amino acids long. The DNA of the CDR3 is TGTGCCAGCAGTTTCATGACTAGCGGGCGTGAGAAGACCCAGTACTTC. Its translation: CASSFMTSGREKTQYF.

This clonotype was observed many times. The V gene is TRBV4-3, the J gene TRBJ1-5; D possibly corresponds to TRBD1 (6 bases). The CDR3 covers 15 residues. V was shortened by 4 bases and J by 4 bases, with 14 bases between the two germline ends. The germline gives CDR1 LGHNA, CDR2 YSLEER. CDR3 in amino acids: CASSPSSQGNQPQHF. CDR3 sequence (DNA): TGCGCCAGCAGCCCGTCCAGTCAGGGGAATCAGCCCCAGCATTTT.

This chain joins TRBV5-5 and TRBJ2-7; the D is unclear. V was clipped by 4 bases and J by 2 bases, with 16 bases between them. The CDR3 loop spans 15 amino acids. The germline V gene encodes CDR1 SGHKS and CDR2 YYEKEE (reference sequence). The DNA for the CDR3 is TGTGCCAGCAGCCCAGGACCCTTTCAGGCCTACGAGCAGTACTTC. This gives the protein CASSPGPFQAYEQYF.

The table lists this clonotype with a count of one. This chain joins TRBV3-1 and TRBJ2-1; TRBD2 matches 12 bases. V dropped 4 bases and J dropped 6; count of bases not matched to a gene: 4. The CDR3 is 15 amino acids. Germline V gene sequence: CDR1 LGHDT, CDR2 YNNKEL (reference sequence). CDR3 sequence: CASSLGLAGSNEQFF. CDR3 coding DNA: TGTGCCAGCAGCCTCGGACTAGCGGGGAGCAATGAGCAGTTCTTC.

This clonotype was detected ten times or more. J is TRBJ2-5 and V is TRBV7-2, with D possibly matching TRBD2 (6 bases). The CDR3 is made up of 14 amino acids. Trimming pared 3 bases from V and 5 bases from J, leaving 13 bases between. The germline V gene has CDR1 SGHTA and CDR2 FQGNSA. CDR3 sequence reads: CASSFQGGRETQYF. In DNA, the CDR3 is TGTGCCAGCAGCTTTCAGGGAGGAAGGGAGACCCAGTACTTC.

The V call is TRBV20-1, the J call TRBJ2-7; 7 nucleotides agree with TRBD2. CDR1 is DFQATT and CDR2 is SNEGSKA in the germline V gene (reference sequence). V lost 1 base and J lost 2; bases outside the gene matches: 5. The CDR3 sequence is 14 residues long. The CDR3 loop is CSARVGRSAYEQYF. DNA of the CDR3: TGCAGTGCTAGAGTCGGGAGGTCCGCCTACGAGCAGTACTTC.

V gene TRBV20-1 combines with J gene TRBJ2-5; D may be TRBD2 (5 bases). V lost 3 bases to trimming and J lost 5 bases, with 10 bases between them. CDR1 DFQATT and CDR2 SNEGSKA come from the germline V gene (reference sequence). The CDR3 spans 12 residues. The CDR3 DNA reads TGCAGTGCTAGTAGCGATACTGAGACCCAGTACTTC. Translation: CSASSDTETQYF.

The sample holds a few counts of this clonotype. The rearrangement links TRBV12-3 or TRBV12-4 to TRBJ2-7; 10 bases are shared with TRBD2. The CDR3 length is 15 residues. V shed 6 bases, J shed 1 base, and the junction held 6 bases outside the gene matches. The DNA of the CDR3 is TGTGCCAGCAGCCCGGGACTAGCGTCGTCCTACGAGCAGTACTTC. Protein: CASSPGLASSYEQYF.

This clonotype was detected ten times or more. V usage is TRBV20-1 and J usage is TRBJ2-7; tentatively, D is TRBD1 (5 bases). CDR3 size: 13 residues. V was shortened by 1 base and J by 1 base, with 8 bases between the two germline ends. Germline V gives CDR1 DFQATT, CDR2 SNEGSKA (reference sequence). The CDR3 region has the DNA TGCAGTGCTAGAGCGGACATTTCCTACGAGCAGTACTTC. Translating it yields CSARADISYEQYF.

There are many counts of this clonotype. The chain has TRBV7-2 and TRBJ1-5; TRBD1 might be the D (5 bases). The V end lost 1 base, the J end lost 3 bases, and 10 bases lay between the germline ends. The length of the CDR3 is 15 residues. Germline lookup yields CDR1 SGHTA and CDR2 FQGNSA. CDR3 in DNA: TGTGCCAGCAGCTTAGTCCGGGGCAACAATCAGCCCCAGCATTTT. The encoded protein is CASSLVRGNNQPQHF. The full variable domain, with the rest looked up from reference TRBV7-2 and TRBJ1-5, is GAGVSQSPSNKVTEKGKDVELRCDPISGHTALYWYRQSLGQGLEFLIYFQGNSAPDKSGLPSDRFSAERTGGSVSTLTIQRTQQEDSAVYLCASSLVRGNNQPQHFGDGTRLSIL.

This clonotype appeared once. The chain employs TRBV29-1 and TRBJ1-1; 8 bases fit TRBD1. The CDR3 is 13 amino acids. V lost 4 bases, J lost 6 bases, and 7 bases stayed unmatched. Germline CDR1 reads SQVTM; CDR2 reads ANQGSEA. The CDR3 bases are TGCAGCGTTGTGGACAGGGCCCGGGCTGAAGCTTTCTTT. Residues: CSVVDRARAEAFF.

This clonotype was detected ten times or more. The chain links TRBV7-9 to TRBJ1-1; perhaps TRBD1 as D (5 bases). Germline assignment: CDR1 SEHNR and CDR2 FQNEAQ (reference sequence). The germline V and J ends were trimmed by 0 bases and 4 bases, with 9 bases remaining between them. The CDR3 has 14 residues. The chain's CDR3 is CASSLAGQGTEAFF. The DNA for the CDR3 is TGTGCCAGCAGCTTAGCCGGGCAGGGCACTGAAGCTTTCTTT.

This clonotype was seen repeatedly, ten times or more. The chain carries TRBV3-1 and TRBJ2-3; 11 nucleotides match TRBD2. The CDR3 consists of 16 residues. The germline gives CDR1 LGHDT, CDR2 YNNKEL (reference sequence). The V segment lost 4 bases and the J segment 2 bases; nucleotides outside the gene matches: 5. CDR3 region: CASSPWTSGSTDTQYF. The CDR3, as DNA: TGTGCCAGCAGCCCCTGGACTAGCGGGTCCACAGATACGCAGTATTTT.

In this sample, this clonotype turned up many times. J is TRBJ2-7 and V is TRBV28; D call uncertain. Trimming removed 1 base at V and 5 bases at J, with 3 bases between. The CDR3 is 11 residues long. CDR1 MDHEN and CDR2 SYDVKM come from the germline V gene. The CDR3 sequence: CASSLLNEQYF. The CDR3 DNA reads as TGTGCCAGCAGTTTATTGAACGAGCAGTACTTC.

This clonotype was observed once. The chain couples TRBV7-8 to TRBJ2-7, with 8 bases aligning to TRBD1. The CDR3 runs 15 residues. Germline V gene sequence: CDR1 SGHVS, CDR2 FQNEAQ. Trimming took 5 bases from V and 3 from J; bases not matched to a gene: 9. CDR3 amino acids: CASSTRQGYNYEQYF. DNA of the CDR3: TGTGCCAGCAGCACCCGACAGGGGTACAACTACGAGCAGTACTTC.

This clonotype was observed a handful of times. The rearrangement links TRBV20-1 to TRBJ2-3; the match to TRBD2 covers 9 bases. Germline V gene data show CDR1 as DFQATT and CDR2 as SNEGSKA (reference sequence). The V and J ends lost 7 bases and 1 base, in that order; junction bases with no gene match: 6. The CDR3 is made up of 14 amino acids. DNA for the CDR3: TGCAGTGTTCTCCTAGCGGGACGCACAGATACGCAGTATTTT. As protein: CSVLLAGRTDTQYF.